The present entry profiles one T cell receptor (beta chain) with its context. CDR1 and CDR2 from the germline V gene are LGHDT and YNNKEL (reference sequence). The CDR3 is 17 residues long. The V gene lost 0 bases and the J gene lost 4 bases, with 13 bases spanning the gap. Authors' data handling: Nucleated cell counts were estimated from reference gene primer amplification. Measured with immunoSEQ multiplex PCR; TCRdb has only the in-frame clones, and not every one. D and trimming were read from the DNA, whereas the V and J calls and clone size are those reported in that table. The data show some 190,000 clones, approximately 85% seen once. The sample belongs to a study of blood T cell repertoires in COVID-19.

The sequenced material came from peripheral blood. The sequence was collected from a man at least 80 years old with COVID-19, enrolled during active disease. The genes are TRBV3-1 (or the pseudogene TRBV3-2) and TRBJ1-6, with D possibly being TRBD1 (5 bases). This CDR3 is CASSQDLRTPYNSPLHF. For the CDR3, the DNA is TGTGCCAGCAGCCAAGATCTTAGGACACCTTATAATTCACCCCTCCACTTT.